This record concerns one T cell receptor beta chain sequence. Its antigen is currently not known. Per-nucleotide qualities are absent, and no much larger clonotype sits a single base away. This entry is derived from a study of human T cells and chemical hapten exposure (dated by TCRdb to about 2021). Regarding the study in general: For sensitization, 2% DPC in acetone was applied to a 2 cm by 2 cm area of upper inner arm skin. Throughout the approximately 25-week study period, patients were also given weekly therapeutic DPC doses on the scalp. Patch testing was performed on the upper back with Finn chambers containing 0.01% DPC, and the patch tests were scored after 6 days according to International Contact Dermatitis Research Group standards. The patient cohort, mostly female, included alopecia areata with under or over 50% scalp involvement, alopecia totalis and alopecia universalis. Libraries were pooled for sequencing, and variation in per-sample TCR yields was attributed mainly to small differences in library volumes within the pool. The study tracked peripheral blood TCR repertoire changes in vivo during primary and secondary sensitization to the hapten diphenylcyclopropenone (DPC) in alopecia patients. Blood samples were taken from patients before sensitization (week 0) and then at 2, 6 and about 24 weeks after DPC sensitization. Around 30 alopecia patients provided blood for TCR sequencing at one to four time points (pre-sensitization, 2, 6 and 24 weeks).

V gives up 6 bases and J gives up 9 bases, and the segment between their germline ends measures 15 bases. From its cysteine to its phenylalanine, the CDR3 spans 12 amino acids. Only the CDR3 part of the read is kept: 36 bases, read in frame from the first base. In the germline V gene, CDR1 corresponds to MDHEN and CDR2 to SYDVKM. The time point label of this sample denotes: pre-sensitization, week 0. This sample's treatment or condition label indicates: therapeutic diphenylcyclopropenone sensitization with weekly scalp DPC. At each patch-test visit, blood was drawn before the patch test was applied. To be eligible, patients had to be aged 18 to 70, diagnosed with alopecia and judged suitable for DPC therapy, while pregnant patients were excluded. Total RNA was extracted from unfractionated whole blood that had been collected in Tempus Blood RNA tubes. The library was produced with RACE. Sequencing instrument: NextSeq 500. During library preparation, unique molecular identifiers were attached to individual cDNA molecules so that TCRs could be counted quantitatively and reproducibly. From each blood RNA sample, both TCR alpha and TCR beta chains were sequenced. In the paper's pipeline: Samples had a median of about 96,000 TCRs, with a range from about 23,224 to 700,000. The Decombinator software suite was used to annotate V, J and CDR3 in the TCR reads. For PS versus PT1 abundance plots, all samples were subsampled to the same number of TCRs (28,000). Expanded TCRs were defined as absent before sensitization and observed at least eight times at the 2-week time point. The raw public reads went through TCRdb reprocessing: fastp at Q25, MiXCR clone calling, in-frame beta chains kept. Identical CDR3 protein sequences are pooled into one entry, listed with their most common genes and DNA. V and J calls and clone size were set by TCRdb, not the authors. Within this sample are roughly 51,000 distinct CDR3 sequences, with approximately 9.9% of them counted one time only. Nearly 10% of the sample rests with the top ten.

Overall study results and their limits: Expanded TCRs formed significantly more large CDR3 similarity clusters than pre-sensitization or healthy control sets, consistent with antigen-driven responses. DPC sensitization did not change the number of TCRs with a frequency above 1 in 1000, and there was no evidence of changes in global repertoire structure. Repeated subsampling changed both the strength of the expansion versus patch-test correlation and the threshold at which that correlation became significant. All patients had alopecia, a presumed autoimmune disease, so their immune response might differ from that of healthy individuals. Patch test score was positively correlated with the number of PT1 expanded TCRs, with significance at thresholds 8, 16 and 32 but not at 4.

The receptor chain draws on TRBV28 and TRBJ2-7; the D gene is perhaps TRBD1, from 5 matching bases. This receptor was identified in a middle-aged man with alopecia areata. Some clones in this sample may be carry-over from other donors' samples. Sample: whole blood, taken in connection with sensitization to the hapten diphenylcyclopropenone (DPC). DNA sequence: TGTGCCAGCAGCCGAGGACAATGGGGGCAGTACTTC. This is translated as CASSRGQWGQYF.